A single sample gave rise to the 10 T cell receptor beta chains below, sequenced in a study of blood T cell repertoires in COVID-19. The protocol was immunoSEQ multiplex PCR, while the TCRdb copy is restricted to in-frame clones and leaves out a portion. The sample holds 200,000 to 300,000 clones; 85% to 90% are singletons and the top ten take about 1.6%. The specimen sequenced was peripheral blood. These receptors all come from a woman between 40 and 50 years old who had recovered from COVID-19.

The V and J genes are TRBV6-2 or TRBV6-3 and TRBJ1-1, with 10 positions matching TRBD1. This CDR3 is 16 amino acids long. Germline V gene sequence: CDR1 MNHEY, CDR2 SVGEGT. J lost 3 bases, V lost 4 bases, and 8 bases had no gene match. This chain's CDR3 is CASSSDRGRWDTEAFF. CDR3 DNA: TGTGCCAGCAGTTCCGACAGGGGGCGTTGGGACACTGAAGCTTTCTTT.

The V call is TRBV10-3, the J call TRBJ2-5; D possibly corresponds to TRBD2 (6 bases). The CDR3 sequence is 15 residues long. In germline, CDR1 is ENHRY, CDR2 SYGVKD. The ends were cut back, 2 bases at V and 0 bases at J, with 10 bases in the middle. CDR3 region: CAISEPGGNQETQYF. The CDR3, as DNA: TGTGCCATCAGTGAGCCCGGGGGAAACCAAGAGACCCAGTACTTC.

The chain joins TRBV3-1 (or the pseudogene TRBV3-2) to TRBJ1-6, with no clear D. The CDR3 contains 12 residues. The V gene lost 6 bases and the J gene lost 13 bases, with 13 bases spanning the gap. The V gene's germline CDR1 is LGHDT and CDR2 YNNKEL (reference sequence). Here the CDR3 reads CASRNTAGPLHF. DNA for the CDR3: TGTGCCAGCAGAAACACAGCGGGGCCCCTCCACTTT.

The chain employs TRBV24-1 and TRBJ1-2, with unresolved D. The CDR3 is 13 residues long. V lost 2 bases to trimming and J lost 4 bases, with 7 bases between them. Germline V CDR1 and CDR2: KGHDR, SFDVKD. CDR3 sequence (DNA): TGTGCCACCAGTGATTCTCACGGCTATGGCTACACCTTC. It encodes CATSDSHGYGYTF.

V is TRBV7-6 and J is TRBJ2-2, with 12 bases identical to TRBD2. J gave up 4 bases and V 0 bases, and 9 bases lay outside the gene matches. Germline V gene data show CDR1 as SGHVS and CDR2 as FNYEAQ. The length of the CDR3 is 19 residues. The DNA for the CDR3 is TGTGCCAGCAGCTTAGCCCAGACTAGCGGGGGCCGCAGCACCGGGGAGCTGTTTTTT. It yields the protein CASSLAQTSGGRSTGELFF.

The V gene is TRBV11-3, the J gene TRBJ2-5; D call uncertain. CDR1 and CDR2 from the germline V gene are SGHNT and YENEEA. The CDR3 loop spans 13 amino acids. The V and J ends lost 3 bases and 1 base respectively, with 6 bases between them. The CDR3: CASSFGSQETQYF. CDR3 nucleotide sequence: TGTGCCAGCAGCTTCGGGTCCCAAGAGACCCAGTACTTC.

The CDR3 DNA follows: TGTGCCAGCAGCCCGGTGGGGGGAAGAGGGTCCTACGAGCAGTACTTC. It translates to CASSPVGGRGSYEQYF. The chain links TRBV5-6 to TRBJ2-7, with D possibly being TRBD2 (6 bases). CDR1 and CDR2 from the germline V gene are SGHDT and YYEEEE. Trimming pared 4 bases from V and 1 base from J, leaving 18 bases between. CDR3 size: 16 residues.

CDR3 coding DNA: TGTGCCAGCATTCGCGGAGCGGGGGTAGGAGAGACCCAGTACTTC. This gives the protein CASIRGAGVGETQYF. This chain uses TRBV11-2 with TRBJ2-5; TRBD2 agrees at 8 bases. The CDR3 sequence is 15 residues long. With 7 bases clipped from V and 4 bases from J, the junction kept 11 bases outside the gene matches. Germline V CDR1 and CDR2: SGHAT, FQNNGV.

As for this clone: At one end, the junction sequence differs from germline, possibly due to a read error. This CDR3 reads CASSDPGGYAF. The DNA for the CDR3 is TGCGCCAGCAGTGACCCAGGGGGATACGCCTTC. The chain uses TRBV10-2 and TRBJ1-2; 7 positions match TRBD1. Germline V CDR1 and CDR2: WSHSY, SAAADI. CDR3 length: 11 residues.

In its sample, this clone was seen a few times. The chain combines TRBV28 with TRBJ1-4, with 12 bases identical to TRBD1. There are 15 residues in the CDR3. Germline CDR1 is MDHEN and CDR2 is SYDVKM. V trimming: 3 bases; J trimming: 8 bases; junction bases outside the gene matches: 4. The CDR3 coding sequence is TGTGCCAGCAGTTTGTGGGGGACAGGGGGCGAAAAACTGTTTTTT. This translates into CASSLWGTGGEKLFF.